This TCR beta chain is from a study of blood T cell repertoires in COVID-19. Clones were read by immunoSEQ multiplex PCR, and TCRdb kept only the in-frame ones, dropping some. The table records under 300,000 clones, 70% to 90% of them present only once. The sample was peripheral blood. The sequence was obtained from a woman between 70 and 85 years old with acute or convalescent COVID-19.

For the CDR3, the DNA is TGCGCCAGCAGCCTTGGGGCCTATTCTAGCACAGATACGCAGTATTTT. It is translated as CASSLGAYSSTDTQYF. V and J are TRBV4-1 and TRBJ2-3; TRBD1 is a possible D gene (5 bases). Trimming stripped 4 bases from V and 0 bases from J, with 14 bases between. Germline V CDR1 and CDR2: MGHRA, YSYEKL. The CDR3 runs to 16 residues.